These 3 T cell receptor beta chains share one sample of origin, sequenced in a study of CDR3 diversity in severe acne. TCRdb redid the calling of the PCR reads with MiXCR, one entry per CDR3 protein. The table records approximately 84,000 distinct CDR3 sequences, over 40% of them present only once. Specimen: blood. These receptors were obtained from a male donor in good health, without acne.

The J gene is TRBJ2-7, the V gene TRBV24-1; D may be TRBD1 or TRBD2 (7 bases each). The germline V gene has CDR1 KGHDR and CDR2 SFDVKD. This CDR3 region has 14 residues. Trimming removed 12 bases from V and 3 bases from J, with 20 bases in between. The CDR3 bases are TGTGCCTGGAGTAGGGGGGGACAGATCTACGAGCAGTACTTC. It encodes CAWSRGGQIYEQYF.

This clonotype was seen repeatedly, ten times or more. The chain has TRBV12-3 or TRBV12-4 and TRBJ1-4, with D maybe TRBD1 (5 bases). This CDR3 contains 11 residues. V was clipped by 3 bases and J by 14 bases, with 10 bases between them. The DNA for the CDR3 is TGTGCCAGCAGTTTGGGGCAGTACCTGTTTTTT. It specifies CASSLGQYLFF.

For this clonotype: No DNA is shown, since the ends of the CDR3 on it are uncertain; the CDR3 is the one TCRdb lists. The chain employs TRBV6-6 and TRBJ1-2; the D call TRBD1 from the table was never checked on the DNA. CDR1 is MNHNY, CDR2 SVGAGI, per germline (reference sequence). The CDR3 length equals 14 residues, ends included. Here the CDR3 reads CASHDTGVGAGNTF.